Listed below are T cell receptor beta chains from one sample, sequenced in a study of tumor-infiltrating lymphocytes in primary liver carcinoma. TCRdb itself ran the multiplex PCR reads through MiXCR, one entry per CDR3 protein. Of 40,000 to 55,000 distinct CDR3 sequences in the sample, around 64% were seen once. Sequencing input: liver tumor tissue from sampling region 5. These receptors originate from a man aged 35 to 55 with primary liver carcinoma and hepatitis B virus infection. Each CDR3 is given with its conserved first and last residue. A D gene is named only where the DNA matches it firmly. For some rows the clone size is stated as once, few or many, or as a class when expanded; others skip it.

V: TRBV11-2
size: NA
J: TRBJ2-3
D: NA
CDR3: CASSFRDSRDTQYF
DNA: TGTGCCAGCAGTTTTCGGGATAGCAGAGATACGCAGTATTTT

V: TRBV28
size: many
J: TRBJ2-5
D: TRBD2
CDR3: CASSSTGREGETQYF
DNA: TGTGCCAGCAGTTCGACAGGGCGGGAGGGAGAGACCCAGTACTTC

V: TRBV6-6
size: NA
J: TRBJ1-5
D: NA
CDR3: CASFCGVSNQPQHF
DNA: TGTGCCAGCTTCTGCGGGGTGAGCAATCAGCCCCAGCATTTT

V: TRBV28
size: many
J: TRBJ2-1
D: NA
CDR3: CASVLDSYNEQFF
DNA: TGTGCCAGCGTTCTTGACAGTTACAATGAGCAGTTCTTC

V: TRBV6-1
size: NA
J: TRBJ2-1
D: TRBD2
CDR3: CASNVGLAEFNERFF
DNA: TGTGCCAGCAACGTGGGACTAGCGGAATTTAACGAGCGGTTCTTC

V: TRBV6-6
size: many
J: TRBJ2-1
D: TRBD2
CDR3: CASRGTSGNNEQFF
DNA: TGTGCCTCCCGAGGGACTAGCGGGAACAATGAGCAGTTCTTC

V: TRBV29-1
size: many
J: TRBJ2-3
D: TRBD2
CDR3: CSVRGLAGLTDTQYF
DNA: TGCAGCGTACGGGGACTAGCGGGCCTCACAGATACGCAGTATTTT

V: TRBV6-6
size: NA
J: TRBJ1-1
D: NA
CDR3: CAGRSGAVAPTEAFF
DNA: TGTGCCGGCAGGTCGGGGGCAGTGGCGCCCACTGAAGCTTTCTTT

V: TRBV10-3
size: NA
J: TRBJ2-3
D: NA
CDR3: CAISDRDGTDTQYF
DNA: TGTGCCATCAGTGATCGGGACGGCACTGATACGCAGTATTTT

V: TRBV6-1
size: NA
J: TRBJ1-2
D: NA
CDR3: CASGEEWAGSYGYTF
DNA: TGTGCCAGCGGTGAAGAGTGGGCAGGGAGTTATGGCTACACCTTC

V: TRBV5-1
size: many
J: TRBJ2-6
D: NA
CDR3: CASSLAGANVLTF
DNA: TGCGCCAGCAGCTTAGCTGGGGCCAACGTCCTGACTTTC

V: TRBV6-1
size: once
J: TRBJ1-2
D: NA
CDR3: CASGEEWAGSYGYAF
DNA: TGTGCCAGCGGTGAAGAGTGGGCAGGGAGCTATGGCTACGCCTTC

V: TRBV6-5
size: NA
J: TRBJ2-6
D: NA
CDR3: CASSPTRSGTDVLTF
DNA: TGTGCCAGCAGTCCTACCCGCTCTGGGACCGACGTCCTGACTTTC

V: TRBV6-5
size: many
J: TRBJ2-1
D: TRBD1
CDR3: CASSTSGTGVSYNEQFF
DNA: TGTGCCAGCAGTACGTCCGGGACAGGGGTTTCCTACAATGAGCAGTTCTTC

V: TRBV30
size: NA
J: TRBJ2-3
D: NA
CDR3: CAWSPLPPYMQYF
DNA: TGTGCATGGAGTCCCCTACCCCCATATATGCAGTATTTT

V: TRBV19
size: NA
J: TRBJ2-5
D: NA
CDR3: CASRQSGETHYF
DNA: TGTGCCAGTAGGCAGTCGGGGGAGACCCATTACTTC

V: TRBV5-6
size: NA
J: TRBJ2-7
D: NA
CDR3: CANSHSSFTGTFLCEQYF
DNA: TGTGCCAACAGCCACTCCTCATTTACCGGGACTTTCCTCTGCGAGCAGTACTTC

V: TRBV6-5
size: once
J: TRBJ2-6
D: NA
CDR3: CASSLWIGMEVGANVLTF
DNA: TGTGCCAGCAGTCTTTGGATAGGGATGGAAGTTGGGGCCAACGTCCTGACTTTC

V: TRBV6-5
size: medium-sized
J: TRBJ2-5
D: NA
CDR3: CASSYRSTKETQYF
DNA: TGTGCCAGCAGTTACCGTAGTACGAAAGAGACCCAGTACTTC

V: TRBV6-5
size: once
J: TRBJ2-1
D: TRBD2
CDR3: CASRYGLAGYNKQLF
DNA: TGTGCCAGCAGATATGGACTAGCGGGATACAATAAGCAGCTCTTC

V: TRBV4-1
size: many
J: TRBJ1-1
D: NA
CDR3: CASSRVRANTEAFF
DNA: TGCGCCAGCAGCCGGGTCAGGGCGAACACTGAAGCTTTCTTT

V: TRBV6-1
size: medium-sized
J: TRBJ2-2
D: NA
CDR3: CASSDLSLTGELFF
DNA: TGTGCCAGCAGTGATCTTAGCCTCACCGGGGAGCTGTTTTTT

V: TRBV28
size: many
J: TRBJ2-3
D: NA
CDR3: CASSFEGVDTQYF
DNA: TGTGCCAGCAGTTTTGAGGGGGTGGATACGCAGTATTTT

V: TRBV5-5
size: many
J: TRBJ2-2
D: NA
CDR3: CASSRYTSRDAQNTGELFF
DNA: TGTGCCAGCAGCCGGTACACTAGCCGGGACGCGCAAAACACCGGGGAGCTGTTTTTT

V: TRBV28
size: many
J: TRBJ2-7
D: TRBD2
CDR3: CASSVQAGVYEQYF
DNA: TGTGCCAGCAGCGTGCAAGCGGGAGTCTACGAGCAGTACTTC

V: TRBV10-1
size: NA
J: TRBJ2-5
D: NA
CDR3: CASSERDGPMETQYF
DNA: TGCGCCAGTAGTGAAAGGGACGGCCCCATGGAGACCCAGTACTTC

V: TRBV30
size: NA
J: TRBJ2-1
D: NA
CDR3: CAWSVDPLPVYNEQFF
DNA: TGTGCCTGGAGTGTGGACCCCCTTCCCGTCTACAATGAGCAGTTCTTC

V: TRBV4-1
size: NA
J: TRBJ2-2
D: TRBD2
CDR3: CASREDPAGDLSGELFF
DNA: TGCGCCAGCAGAGAAGACCCGGCGGGAGATTTGTCCGGGGAGCTGTTTTTT

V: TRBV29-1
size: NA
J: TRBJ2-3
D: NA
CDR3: CSVARERLGGYF
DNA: TGCAGCGTGGCACGGGAACGCCTCGGGGGGTATTTT

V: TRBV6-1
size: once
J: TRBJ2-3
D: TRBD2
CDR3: CASSEPPSGPNSTDTQYF
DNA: TGTGCCAGCAGTGAACCACCTAGCGGGCCGAATAGCACAGATACGCAGTATTTT

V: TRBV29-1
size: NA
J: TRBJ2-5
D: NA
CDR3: CGIGVRAAETQYF
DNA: TGCGGCATTGGTGTGAGGGCCGCTGAGACCCAGTACTTC

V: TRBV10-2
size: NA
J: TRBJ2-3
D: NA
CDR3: CATTQGFELAQYF
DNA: TGCGCCACCACTCAGGGATTCGAACTAGCCCAGTATTTT

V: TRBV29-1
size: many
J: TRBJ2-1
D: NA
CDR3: CSVAPGLDYNEQFF
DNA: TGCAGCGTTGCTCCGGGACTCGACTACAATGAGCAGTTCTTC